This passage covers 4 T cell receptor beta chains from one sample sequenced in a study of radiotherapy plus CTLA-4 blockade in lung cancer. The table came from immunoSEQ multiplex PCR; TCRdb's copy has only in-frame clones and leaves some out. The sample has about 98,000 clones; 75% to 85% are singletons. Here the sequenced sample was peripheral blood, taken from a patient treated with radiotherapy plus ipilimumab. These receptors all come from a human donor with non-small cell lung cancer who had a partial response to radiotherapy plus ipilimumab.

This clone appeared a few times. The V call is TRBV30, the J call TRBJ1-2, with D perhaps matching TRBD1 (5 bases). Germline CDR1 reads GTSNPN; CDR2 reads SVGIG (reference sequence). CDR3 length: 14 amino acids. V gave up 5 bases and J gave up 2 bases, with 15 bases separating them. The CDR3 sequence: CAWGRDGGNYGYTF. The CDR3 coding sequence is TGTGCCTGGGGCCGGGACGGGGGAAACTATGGCTACACCTTC.

CDR3 residues: CASTSYSGGTETQYF. DNA of the CDR3: TGTGCCAGCACCTCTTATTCAGGGGGCACAGAGACCCAGTACTTC. The rearrangement joins TRBV2 to TRBJ2-5, with 8 bases lining up with TRBD1. Germline assignment: CDR1 SNHLY and CDR2 FYNNEI. The CDR3 spans 15 residues. The J segment lost 4 bases and the V segment lost 7 bases, leaving 11 bases of the junction unmatched.

The CDR3 region has the DNA TGTGCCAGCGCCGGCACCGGGGAGCTGTTTTTT. This sequence encodes CASAGTGELFF. The J gene is TRBJ2-2, the V gene TRBV9; the D is unclear. The CDR3 runs 11 residues. V lost 7 bases and J 4 bases, leaving 5 bases between the germline ends. CDR1 SGDLS and CDR2 YYNGEE come from the germline V gene.

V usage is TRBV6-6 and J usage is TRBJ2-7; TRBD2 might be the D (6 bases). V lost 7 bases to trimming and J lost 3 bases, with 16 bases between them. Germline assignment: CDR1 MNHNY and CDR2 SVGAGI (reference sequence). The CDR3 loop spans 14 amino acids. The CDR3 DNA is TGTGCCAGCACGACCGGGACTTTCATCTACGAGCAGTACTTC. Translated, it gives CASTTGTFIYEQYF.